The 10 T cell receptor beta chains below were found in one sample sequenced in a study of blood T cell repertoires in COVID-19. Method: immunoSEQ multiplex PCR; TCRdb's copy keeps in-frame clones and lacks some. Of under 200,000 clones in the sample, roughly 88% were seen once. Input material: peripheral blood. These receptors all come from a woman older than 75 with active or convalescent COVID-19.

The chain recombines TRBV19 with TRBJ1-2, with D unresolved. CDR1 LNHDA and CDR2 SQIVND come from the germline V gene (reference sequence). V was trimmed by 1 base and J by 14 bases, leaving 17 bases between them. The CDR3 runs to 13 residues. Here the CDR3 DNA reads TGTGCCAGTAGTATAGGTACCTCCAGGCGCTGGACCTTC. Translation: CASSIGTSRRWTF. Based on the CDR3 plus reference TRBV19 and TRBJ1-2, the full variable domain is DGGITQSPKYLFRKEGQNVTLSCEQNLNHDAMYWYRQDPGQGLRLIYYSQIVNDFQKGDIAEGYSVSREKKESFPLTVTSAQKNPTAFYLCASSIGTSRRWTFGSGTRLTVV.

V and J are TRBV27 and TRBJ1-5, with 12 nucleotides matching TRBD1. This CDR3 contains 16 residues. V was clipped by 4 bases and J by 7 bases; unmatched bases: 8. CDR1 is MNHEY, CDR2 SMNVEV, per germline (reference sequence). Here the CDR3 reads CASSSGQGALKQPQHF. The CDR3 coding sequence is TGTGCCAGCAGTTCGGGACAGGGGGCATTGAAACAGCCCCAGCATTTT.

Comments on this clone: The same CDR3 is also encoded by other DNA sequences in this sample. This sequence joins TRBV14 and TRBJ1-5; 7 positions agree with TRBD1. The germline V gene encodes CDR1 SGHDN and CDR2 FVKESK. CDR3 size: 13 residues. The junction had 1 base not matched to a gene; V was cut back by 1 base and J by 7 bases. DNA for the CDR3: TGTGCCAGCAGCCAAGGGACAGGCCAGCCCCAGCATTTT. Translation: CASSQGTGQPQHF.

V is TRBV25-1 and J is TRBJ2-1; 9 positions match TRBD1. The V and J ends lost 6 bases and 8 bases, in that order; junction bases with no gene match: 8. Germline V gene lookup returns CDR1 MGHDK and CDR2 SYGVNS. The CDR3 contains 14 residues. CDR3: CASRGPGQGYEQFF. The CDR3 DNA reads as TGTGCCAGCAGGGGGCCGGGACAGGGCTATGAGCAGTTCTTC.

This clone appeared a few times. The chain is built from TRBV5-1 and TRBJ1-1; TRBD1 is a possible D gene (5 bases). The germline V and J ends were trimmed by 3 bases and 4 bases, with 13 bases remaining between them. In germline, CDR1 is SGHRS, CDR2 YFSETQ. The CDR3 is made up of 14 amino acids. The CDR3 DNA reads TGCGCCAGCAGCTCTAAAGGGGCCAGCACTGAAGCTTTCTTT. Protein product: CASSSKGASTEAFF.

The chain combines TRBV27 with TRBJ1-5; unclear D gene. Germline CDR1 and CDR2: MNHEY and SMNVEV (reference sequence). The CDR3 has 15 amino acids. V lost 0 bases and J lost 4, with 10 bases in between. The CDR3 sequence: CASSLSRAENQPQHF. The CDR3 bases are TGTGCCAGCAGTTTATCGAGGGCAGAGAATCAGCCCCAGCATTTT.

The chain uses TRBV29-1 and TRBJ2-7, with 12 bases that match TRBD1. Trimming removed 5 bases from V and 7 bases from J; junction bases left unmatched: 6. The CDR3 has 13 residues. Germline V gene data show CDR1 as SQVTM and CDR2 as ANQGSEA. CDR3 sequence (DNA): TGCAGCGTTATGGGACAGGGGGCAGGTGAGCAGTACTTC. This translates into CSVMGQGAGEQYF.

This chain uses TRBV4-3 with TRBJ2-2; D ambiguous. Trimming left V 3 bases short and J 4 bases short, with 15 bases between. This CDR3 spans 16 amino acids. The germline V gene encodes CDR1 LGHNA and CDR2 YSLEER. This chain's CDR3 is CASSQSPMVSTGELFF. CDR3 in DNA: TGCGCCAGCAGCCAGTCCCCTATGGTTAGCACCGGGGAGCTGTTTTTT.

This clone has more than one count but fewer than ten. The genes are TRBV28 and TRBJ2-1, with D possibly being TRBD2 (7 bases). V lost 6 bases, J lost 5 bases, and 23 bases lay in between. The CDR3 is made up of 17 amino acids. Germline-derived CDR1 and CDR2 are MDHEN and SYDVKM. The CDR3 DNA is TGTGCCAGCAGACCCTCGGGGTGGGGGGGCGGAAACAATGAGCAGTTCTTC. It translates to CASRPSGWGGGNNEQFF.

The chain employs TRBV6-2 or TRBV6-3 and TRBJ1-5; 7 nucleotides match TRBD1. Per the germline V gene, CDR1 is MNHEY and CDR2 is SVGEGT. The CDR3 loop spans 15 amino acids. J gave up 2 bases and V 5 bases, and 6 bases lay outside the gene matches. The CDR3 protein is CASSDRQGGNQPQHF. The CDR3 DNA reads as TGTGCCAGCAGTGACCGACAGGGTGGCAATCAGCCCCAGCATTTT.